The TCR beta chain under discussion was sequenced for a study of T cell clonotyping in hematopoietic cell transplantation. Study outcomes and limitations: CD4 and CD8 repertoire contributions could not be separated without sorting.

Here immunoSEQ multiplex PCR was the method, and the copy in TCRdb shows in-frame clones only, minus some. This sample has roughly 29,000 clones; around 90% occur once, and the top ten carry approximately 12%. The V end was cut by 2 bases, the J end by 5 bases, with 10 bases between. This CDR3 has 14 residues. Germline values: CDR1 MGHDK, CDR2 SYGVNS. Comment on this clone: Its cognate antigen is unknown.

The source is a female patient in her fifties who had an allogeneic stem cell transplant from a related donor, so the T cells may come from the graft donor. Some clones in this sample may be carry-over from other donors' samples. The gene calls are TRBV25-1 and TRBJ2-1, with D tentatively TRBD2 (6 bases). Sequences were derived from PBMCs, sampled 100 days after allogeneic stem cell transplant. For the CDR3, the DNA is TGTGCCAGCAGTGAAGGAGGGTGGAACAATGAGCAGTTCTTC. It specifies CASSEGGWNNEQFF.